This T cell receptor (beta chain) was profiled in a study of T cell repertoires in cytomegalovirus infection (dated by TCRdb to the late 2010s). Concerning the study at large: Peptide stimulations targeted recently identified HLA-C-restricted CMV epitopes, whose presentation resists viral immunomodulation, together with well-studied HLA-B-restricted epitopes. Because public TCR beta signatures pointed to carriage of CMV infection together with the matching HLA type, the HLA type of each donor mattered for the analysis. Study-wide conclusions, independent of this receptor: Cumulative frequency of public TCR beta family members discriminated carriers of CMV infection plus the relevant HLA type in this cohort and an independent 352-donor cohort. In the ex vivo response, HLA-C-restricted CMV-specific TCR beta clonotypes were dominant, and in two of eight donors the single most frequent clonotype came from this HLA-C-restricted group.

These reads were obtained on an Illumina HiSeq 1500. The public sequencing data were trimmed at Q25 with fastp and processed into clonotypes with MiXCR by TCRdb, which kept only in-frame beta chains. Identical CDR3 proteins give one entry, which carries the most common genes and DNA. The sample table shows about 920,000 distinct CDR3 sequences, and less than 40% are seen once. Around 15% of the sample belongs to the ten largest clones. According to the study, the label for this sample's treatment or condition signals: in vitro stimulation with specific CMV peptide epitopes to enrich CMV-specific T cells. V sheds 4 bases and J sheds 3 bases, leaving 12 bases between their ends. Sequences MGHRA (CDR1) and YSYEKL (CDR2) are obtained from the germline V gene. Measured from the cysteine to the phenylalanine, the CDR3 is 15 residues long. The kept DNA is CDR3 alone, 45 bases in frame from the first base.

Points on this clonotype: Its antigen has not been determined. No per-base quality is available; no much larger clone lies one base away.

The sequencing used cultured CD8+ T cells from PBMCs, collected from culture after CMV antigen stimulation. The sequence came from a human donor in good health (CMV status not recorded). Some clones in this sample may be carry-over from other donors' samples. In this chain, TRBV4-1 is recombined with TRBJ2-2, and the D gene may be TRBD2, 6 bases matching. The CDR3 protein: CASSPRDFYTGELFF. The nucleotides read TGCGCCAGCAGCCCCAGGGACTTCTACACCGGGGAGCTGTTTTTT.